This entry is about one TCR beta chain. Its matching antigen is unknown. Here immunoSEQ multiplex PCR was the method, and the copy in TCRdb shows in-frame clones only, minus some. The data hold 90,000 to 120,000 clones, with about 90% observed a single time. The data were obtained in a study of graft-versus-host responses after intestinal transplantation. V gave up 7 bases and J gave up 0 bases; unmatched junction bases: 7. This CDR3 spans 14 amino acids. Germline CDR1 and CDR2: SQVTM and ANQGSEA. This sequence was found in a human donor who received an intestinal transplant. This chain uses TRBV29-1 with TRBJ1-1, with 8 bases aligning to TRBD1. Here the sequenced sample was unstimulated CD4+ T cells sorted from spleen or lymph node cells, taken before intestinal transplant. The CDR3 reads CSAFDRGVNTEAFF. In DNA, the CDR3 is TGCAGCGCCTTTGACAGGGGTGTGAACACTGAAGCTTTCTTT.